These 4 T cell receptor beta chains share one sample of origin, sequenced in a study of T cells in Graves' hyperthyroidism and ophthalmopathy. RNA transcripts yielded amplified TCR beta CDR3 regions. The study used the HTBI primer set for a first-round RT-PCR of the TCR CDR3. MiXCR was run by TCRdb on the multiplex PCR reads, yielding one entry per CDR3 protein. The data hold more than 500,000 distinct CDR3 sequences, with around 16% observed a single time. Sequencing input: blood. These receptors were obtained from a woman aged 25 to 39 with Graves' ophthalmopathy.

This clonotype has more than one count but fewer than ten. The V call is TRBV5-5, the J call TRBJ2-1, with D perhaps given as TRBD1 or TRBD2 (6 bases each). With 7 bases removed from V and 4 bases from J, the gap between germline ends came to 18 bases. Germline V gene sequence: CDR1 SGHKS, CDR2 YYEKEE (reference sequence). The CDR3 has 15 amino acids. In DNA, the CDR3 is TGTGCCAGCTCAAGGGGGGAACTTCAATACAATGAGCAGTTCTTC. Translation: CASSRGELQYNEQFF.

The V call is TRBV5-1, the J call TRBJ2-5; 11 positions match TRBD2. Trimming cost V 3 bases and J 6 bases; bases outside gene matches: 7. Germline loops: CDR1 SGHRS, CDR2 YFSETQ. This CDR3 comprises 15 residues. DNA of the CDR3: TGCGCCAGCAGCTCCTTAGCGGGAGGGCCAAAGACCCAGTACTTC. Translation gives CASSSLAGGPKTQYF.

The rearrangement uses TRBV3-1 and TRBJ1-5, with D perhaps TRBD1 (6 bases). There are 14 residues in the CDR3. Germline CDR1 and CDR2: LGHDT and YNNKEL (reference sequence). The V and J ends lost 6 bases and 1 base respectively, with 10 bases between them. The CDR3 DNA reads TGTGCCAGCAGGCTGCAGGGGAGCAATCAGCCCCAGCATTTT. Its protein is CASRLQGSNQPQHF.

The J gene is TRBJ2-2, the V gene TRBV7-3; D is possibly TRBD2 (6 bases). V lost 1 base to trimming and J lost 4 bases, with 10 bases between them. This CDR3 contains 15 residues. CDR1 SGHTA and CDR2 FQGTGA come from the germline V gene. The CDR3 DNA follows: TGTGCCAGCAGCTTAATCCGGGGGAGCACCGGGGAGCTGTTTTTT. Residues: CASSLIRGSTGELFF. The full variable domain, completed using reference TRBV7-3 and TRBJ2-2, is GAGVSQTPSNKVTEKGKYVELRCDPISGHTALYWYRQSLGQGPEFLIYFQGTGAADDSGLPNDRFFAVRPEGSVSTLKIQRTERGDSAVYLCASSLIRGSTGELFFGEGSRLTVL.